These T cell receptor beta chains were read from a single sample in a study of cytomegalovirus exposure and HLA in healthy donors. Measured with immunoSEQ multiplex PCR; TCRdb has only the in-frame clones, and not every one. This sample has 55,000 to 90,000 clones, with 70% to 80% found just once. Sequenced sample: PBMCs. The receptors derive from a man between 45 and 60 years old in good health and CMV-seronegative. Both conserved end residues are part of each CDR3. The D gene is left open where the match is weak. Only part of the rows carry a size: once, few, many, or a class if the clone is expanded.

CDR3aa: CASSFKWGGNEQFF
CDR3nt: TGTGCCAGCAGTTTCAAATGGGGGGGAAATGAGCAGTTCTTC
abundance: once
v_gene: TRBV28
d_gene: TRBD2
j_gene: TRBJ2-1

CDR3aa: CASSGQFGYTF
CDR3nt: TGTGCCAGCAGTGGACAGTTTGGCTACACCTTC
abundance: -
v_gene: TRBV2
d_gene: -
j_gene: TRBJ1-2

CDR3aa: CASSSSFSGRVSQDNEQFF
CDR3nt: TGTGCCAGCAGCTCCTCATTCAGCGGGAGAGTATCCCAAGACAATGAGCAGTTCTTC
abundance: -
v_gene: TRBV7-8
d_gene: TRBD2
j_gene: TRBJ2-1

CDR3aa: CASSPTSRVGYGYTF
CDR3nt: TGTGCCAGCAGCCCGACGTCCCGGGTGGGCTATGGCTACACCTTC
abundance: -
v_gene: TRBV5-4
d_gene: -
j_gene: TRBJ1-2

CDR3aa: CASSVGAGGNQPQHF
CDR3nt: TGTGCCAGCAGTGTAGGTGCAGGGGGGAATCAGCCCCAGCATTTT
abundance: few
v_gene: TRBV6-1
d_gene: TRBD1
j_gene: TRBJ1-5

CDR3aa: CASSLGGAKNIQYF
CDR3nt: TGTGCCAGCAGCTTGGGCGGAGCCAAAAACATTCAGTACTTC
abundance: once
v_gene: TRBV5-4
d_gene: -
j_gene: TRBJ2-4

CDR3aa: CASSDGVSGANVLTF
CDR3nt: TGTGCCAGCAGTGACGGGGTTTCTGGGGCCAACGTCCTGACTTTC
abundance: -
v_gene: TRBV6-1
d_gene: -
j_gene: TRBJ2-6

CDR3aa: CASSSDSQGLLDEQYF
CDR3nt: TGTGCCAGCAGCTCGGACAGCCAAGGTCTTTTAGACGAGCAGTACTTC
abundance: -
v_gene: TRBV7-9
d_gene: -
j_gene: TRBJ2-7

CDR3aa: CASSQGQGFSSGYTF
CDR3nt: TGCGCCAGCAGCCAAGGACAGGGATTCTCGTCCGGCTACACCTTC
abundance: -
v_gene: TRBV4-3
d_gene: TRBD1
j_gene: TRBJ1-2

CDR3aa: CASSPLKTGVNSPLHF
CDR3nt: TGTGCCAGCAGTCCTCTCAAGACAGGCGTTAATTCACCCCTCCACTTT
abundance: -
v_gene: TRBV27
d_gene: -
j_gene: TRBJ1-6

CDR3aa: CASSTPGLAYSTDTQYF
CDR3nt: TGTGCCAGCTCAACTCCGGGACTAGCGTATAGCACAGATACGCAGTATTTT
abundance: -
v_gene: TRBV18
d_gene: TRBD2
j_gene: TRBJ2-3

CDR3aa: CASRPASGRSDTQYF
CDR3nt: TGTGCCAGCAGGCCGGCTAGCGGGAGATCAGATACGCAGTATTTT
abundance: few
v_gene: TRBV28
d_gene: TRBD2
j_gene: TRBJ2-3

CDR3aa: CASSLSGQLNTEAFF
CDR3nt: TGCGCCAGCAGCTTAAGTGGACAACTGAACACTGAAGCTTTCTTT
abundance: -
v_gene: TRBV5-1
d_gene: -
j_gene: TRBJ1-1

CDR3aa: CASRNSGLNNEQFF
CDR3nt: TGCGCCAGCAGAAACAGCGGATTAAACAATGAGCAGTTCTTC
abundance: -
v_gene: TRBV5-1
d_gene: -
j_gene: TRBJ2-1

CDR3aa: CASSRTGGGSYNEQFF
CDR3nt: TGTGCCAGCTCTCGGACAGGGGGGGGCTCCTACAATGAGCAGTTCTTC
abundance: -
v_gene: TRBV18
d_gene: TRBD1
j_gene: TRBJ2-1

CDR3aa: CASSFLGGNSPLHF
CDR3nt: TGTGCCAGCAGTTTTCTCGGGGGGAATTCACCCCTCCACTTT
abundance: -
v_gene: TRBV6-6
d_gene: -
j_gene: TRBJ1-6

CDR3aa: CASGQGTRAYEQYF
CDR3nt: TGTGCCAGCGGACAGGGGACGAGGGCCTACGAGCAGTACTTC
abundance: -
v_gene: TRBV6-6
d_gene: TRBD1
j_gene: TRBJ2-7

CDR3aa: CASSGRSGNTGELFF
CDR3nt: TGTGCCAGCAGCGGGCGCAGCGGTAACACCGGGGAGCTGTTTTTT
abundance: -
v_gene: TRBV9
d_gene: -
j_gene: TRBJ2-2

CDR3aa: CASSFKGTAGGRDTQYF
CDR3nt: TGTGCCAGCAGCTTCAAGGGTACGGCGGGAGGGCGAGATACGCAGTATTTT
abundance: -
v_gene: TRBV5-4
d_gene: TRBD2
j_gene: TRBJ2-3

CDR3aa: CASGRTAELNTEAFF
CDR3nt: TGTGCTAGTGGTCGGACAGCCGAATTGAACACTGAAGCTTTCTTT
abundance: -
v_gene: TRBV12-5
d_gene: -
j_gene: TRBJ1-1

CDR3aa: CASSLSSTDTQYF
CDR3nt: TGTGCCAGCAGCTTGTCTAGCACAGATACGCAGTATTTT
abundance: once
v_gene: TRBV7-9
d_gene: -
j_gene: TRBJ2-3

CDR3aa: CASSFSDGTHTIYF
CDR3nt: TGTGCCAGCAGCTTTAGCGACGGCACCCACACCATATATTTT
abundance: -
v_gene: TRBV11-2
d_gene: -
j_gene: TRBJ1-3

CDR3aa: CASSERGTGHGYTF
CDR3nt: TGTGCCAGCAGTGAACGGGGGACAGGGCATGGCTACACCTTC
abundance: -
v_gene: TRBV25-1
d_gene: TRBD1
j_gene: TRBJ1-2

CDR3aa: CASSQPLTGNGNTGELFF
CDR3nt: TGTGCCAGCAGTCAACCCCTAACAGGGAATGGAAACACCGGGGAGCTGTTTTTT
abundance: few
v_gene: TRBV7-9
d_gene: -
j_gene: TRBJ2-2

CDR3aa: CAWSSTGNQPQHF
CDR3nt: TGTGCCTGGAGCAGCACAGGGAATCAGCCCCAGCATTTT
abundance: -
v_gene: TRBV30
d_gene: -
j_gene: TRBJ1-5

CDR3aa: CATSREAGQGSYTF
CDR3nt: TGTGCCACTAGCAGAGAGGCAGGGCAAGGAAGCTACACCTTC
abundance: -
v_gene: TRBV15
d_gene: -
j_gene: TRBJ1-2

CDR3aa: CASSFGGGNTIYF
CDR3nt: TGTGCCAGCAGCTTTGGCGGCGGAAACACCATATATTTT
abundance: few
v_gene: TRBV7-8
d_gene: -
j_gene: TRBJ1-3

CDR3aa: CASSLVAREGGYTF
CDR3nt: TGTGCCAGCAGTTTAGTGGCCAGGGAGGGGGGCTACACCTTC
abundance: -
v_gene: TRBV28
d_gene: -
j_gene: TRBJ1-2

CDR3aa: CASSFDRGVNEQFF
CDR3nt: TGTGCCAGCAGCTTCGACAGGGGGGTCAATGAGCAGTTCTTC
abundance: few
v_gene: TRBV9
d_gene: TRBD1
j_gene: TRBJ2-1

CDR3aa: CASSQDLGRLSGNTIYF
CDR3nt: TGTGCCAGCAGCCAAGATCTGGGCAGGCTGTCTGGAAACACCATATATTTT
abundance: -
v_gene: TRBV14
d_gene: -
j_gene: TRBJ1-3

CDR3aa: CASSEEKIENTEAFF
CDR3nt: TGTGCCAGCAGTGAAGAAAAAATAGAGAACACTGAAGCTTTCTTT
abundance: -
v_gene: TRBV6-1
d_gene: -
j_gene: TRBJ1-1

CDR3aa: CASSPGQRETQYF
CDR3nt: TGTGCCAGCAGCCCGGGACAGCGGGAGACCCAGTACTTC
abundance: once
v_gene: TRBV5-6
d_gene: TRBD1
j_gene: TRBJ2-5

CDR3aa: CASSLREGTGNPEAFF
CDR3nt: TGTGCCAGCAGTTTAAGGGAGGGTACGGGGAACCCTGAAGCTTTCTTT
abundance: -
v_gene: TRBV28
d_gene: -
j_gene: TRBJ1-1

CDR3aa: CASSPRSGAYEQYF
CDR3nt: TGTGCCAGCAGCCCCAGGAGCGGAGCTTACGAGCAGTACTTC
abundance: -
v_gene: TRBV7-6
d_gene: -
j_gene: TRBJ2-7

CDR3aa: CASFMGRTGAGELFF
CDR3nt: TGTGCCAGCTTTATGGGACGGACAGGGGCCGGGGAGCTGTTTTTT
abundance: -
v_gene: TRBV18
d_gene: TRBD1
j_gene: TRBJ2-2

CDR3aa: CASSTRTSGTGELFF
CDR3nt: TGTGCCAGTAGTACCCGGACTAGCGGGACCGGGGAGCTGTTTTTT
abundance: -
v_gene: TRBV19
d_gene: TRBD2
j_gene: TRBJ2-2

CDR3aa: CASSEHSDTQYF
CDR3nt: TGTGCCAGCAGCGAGCACTCAGATACGCAGTATTTT
abundance: -
v_gene: TRBV7-9
d_gene: -
j_gene: TRBJ2-3

CDR3aa: CSVGTGGYEQYF
CDR3nt: TGCAGCGTGGGGACAGGGGGCTACGAGCAGTACTTC
abundance: -
v_gene: TRBV29-1
d_gene: TRBD1
j_gene: TRBJ2-7

CDR3aa: CASSESRGEHEQYF
CDR3nt: TGCGCCAGCAGTGAGTCTCGGGGGGAACACGAGCAGTACTTC
abundance: few
v_gene: TRBV10-1
d_gene: TRBD2
j_gene: TRBJ2-7

CDR3aa: CASRQSFSTDTQYF
CDR3nt: TGTGCCAGCAGACAGTCCTTCAGCACAGATACGCAGTATTTT
abundance: -
v_gene: TRBV6-5
d_gene: -
j_gene: TRBJ2-3

CDR3aa: CASSISGAVYNEQFF
CDR3nt: TGTGCCAGCAGCATTAGCGGAGCGGTGTACAATGAGCAGTTCTTC
abundance: -
v_gene: TRBV7-8
d_gene: -
j_gene: TRBJ2-1

CDR3aa: CASSYTGQETQYF
CDR3nt: TGCGCCAGCAGCTATACAGGGCAAGAGACCCAGTACTTC
abundance: -
v_gene: TRBV5-1
d_gene: -
j_gene: TRBJ2-5

CDR3aa: CASSLVGGPDGYTF
CDR3nt: TGCGCCAGCAGCTTGGTCGGCGGTCCGGATGGCTACACCTTC
abundance: -
v_gene: TRBV5-1
d_gene: -
j_gene: TRBJ1-2

CDR3aa: CASSYSQGARDQPQHF
CDR3nt: TGTGCCAGCAGTTACTCCCAGGGGGCGAGGGATCAGCCCCAGCATTTT
abundance: -
v_gene: TRBV6-6
d_gene: TRBD1
j_gene: TRBJ1-5

CDR3aa: CASSDPRLNEKLFF
CDR3nt: TGTGCCAGCAGTGATCCGAGACTTAATGAAAAACTGTTTTTT
abundance: -
v_gene: TRBV2
d_gene: -
j_gene: TRBJ1-4

CDR3aa: CAWSLRTVSGNTIYF
CDR3nt: TGTGCCTGGAGTCTTAGGACTGTTTCTGGAAACACCATATATTTT
abundance: -
v_gene: TRBV30
d_gene: -
j_gene: TRBJ1-3

CDR3aa: CSAVGGTDTQYF
CDR3nt: TGCAGCGCTGTTGGGGGGACAGATACGCAGTATTTT
abundance: -
v_gene: TRBV29-1
d_gene: -
j_gene: TRBJ2-3

CDR3aa: CAIEQGAKNGYTF
CDR3nt: TGTGCCATCGAACAGGGGGCTAAAAATGGCTACACCTTC
abundance: -
v_gene: TRBV28
d_gene: TRBD1
j_gene: TRBJ1-2